One sample yielded the 4 T cell receptor beta chains listed below, sequenced in a study of human T cells and chemical hapten exposure. TCRdb called the RACE reads again in MiXCR, with one record for every CDR3 protein. The sample consists of some 300,000 distinct CDR3 sequences, approximately 5.8% of them appearing once. Described time point: pre-sensitization, week 0. As to treatment: therapeutic diphenylcyclopropenone sensitization with weekly scalp DPC. The sequencing here drew on whole blood, taken in connection with sensitization to the hapten diphenylcyclopropenone (DPC). The source of these receptors is a woman between 18 and 30 years old with alopecia areata. Some clones in this sample may be carry-over from other donors' samples.

In its sample, this clonotype was seen many times. The rearrangement joins TRBV5-1 to TRBJ1-1; 10 nucleotides line up with TRBD1. After removal of 4 bases from V and 0 bases from J, the junction contained 6 bases not matched to a gene. The germline gives CDR1 SGHRS, CDR2 YFSETQ. The CDR3 is 16 amino acids. This CDR3 reads CASSPRQGAMNTEAFF. Here the CDR3 DNA reads TGCGCCAGCAGCCCTAGACAGGGGGCGATGAACACTGAAGCTTTCTTT.

This clonotype was seen ten or more times. The J gene is TRBJ1-4, the V gene TRBV12-3 or TRBV12-4; 7 bases are a match to TRBD1. Germline trimming cut 1 base from V and 7 bases from J; bases unmatched to any gene: 3. The CDR3 is made up of 14 amino acids. The CDR3 sequence: CASSLVTGREKLFF. DNA for the CDR3: TGTGCCAGCAGTTTAGTGACAGGGCGTGAAAAACTGTTTTTT.

This clonotype has ten or more counts. In DNA form, the CDR3 reads TGTGCCAGCAGTTTATTTGCAGGGTATGACGCTGGGGCCAACGTCCTGACTTTC. Amino acids: CASSLFAGYDAGANVLTF. This chain connects TRBV27 to TRBJ2-6; D may be TRBD1 (5 bases). The CDR3 runs 18 residues. Looked up from germline, CDR1 is MNHEY and CDR2 is SMNVEV (reference sequence). Trimming stripped 1 base from V and 2 bases from J, with 15 bases between.

This clonotype was observed a handful of times. The chain employs TRBV5-5 and TRBJ2-6; D is unclear. V was trimmed by 4 bases and J by 0 bases, leaving 8 bases between them. The CDR3 totals 15 residues. Germline CDR1 SGHKS, CDR2 YYEKEE (reference sequence). The CDR3 sequence is CASSRLFSGANVLTF. In DNA form, the CDR3 reads TGTGCCAGCAGCCGTTTGTTCTCTGGGGCCAACGTCCTGACTTTC.